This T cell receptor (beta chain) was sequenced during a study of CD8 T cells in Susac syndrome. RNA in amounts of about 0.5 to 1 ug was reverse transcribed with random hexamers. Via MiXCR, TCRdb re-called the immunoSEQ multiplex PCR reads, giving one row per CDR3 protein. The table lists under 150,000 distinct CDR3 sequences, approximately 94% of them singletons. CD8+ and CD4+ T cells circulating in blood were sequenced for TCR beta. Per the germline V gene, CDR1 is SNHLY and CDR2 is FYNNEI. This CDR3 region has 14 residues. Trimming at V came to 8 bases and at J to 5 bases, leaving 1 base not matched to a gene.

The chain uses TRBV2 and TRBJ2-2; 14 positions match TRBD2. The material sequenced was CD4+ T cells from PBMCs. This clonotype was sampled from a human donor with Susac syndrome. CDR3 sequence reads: CASGTSGGTGELFF. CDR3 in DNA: TGTGCCAGCGGGACTAGCGGGGGAACCGGGGAGCTGTTTTTT.